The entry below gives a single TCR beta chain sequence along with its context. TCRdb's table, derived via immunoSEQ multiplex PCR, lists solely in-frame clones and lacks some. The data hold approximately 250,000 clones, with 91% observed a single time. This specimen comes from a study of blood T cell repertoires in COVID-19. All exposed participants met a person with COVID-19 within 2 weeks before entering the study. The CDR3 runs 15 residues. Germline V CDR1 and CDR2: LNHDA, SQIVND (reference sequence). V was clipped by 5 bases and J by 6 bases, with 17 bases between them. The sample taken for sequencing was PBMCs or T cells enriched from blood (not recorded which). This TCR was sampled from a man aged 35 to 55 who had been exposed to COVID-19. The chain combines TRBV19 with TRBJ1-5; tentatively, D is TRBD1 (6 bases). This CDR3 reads CASSPQGLVGQPQHF. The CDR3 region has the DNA TGTGCCAGTAGTCCCCAGGGGTTAGTAGGTCAGCCCCAGCATTTT.